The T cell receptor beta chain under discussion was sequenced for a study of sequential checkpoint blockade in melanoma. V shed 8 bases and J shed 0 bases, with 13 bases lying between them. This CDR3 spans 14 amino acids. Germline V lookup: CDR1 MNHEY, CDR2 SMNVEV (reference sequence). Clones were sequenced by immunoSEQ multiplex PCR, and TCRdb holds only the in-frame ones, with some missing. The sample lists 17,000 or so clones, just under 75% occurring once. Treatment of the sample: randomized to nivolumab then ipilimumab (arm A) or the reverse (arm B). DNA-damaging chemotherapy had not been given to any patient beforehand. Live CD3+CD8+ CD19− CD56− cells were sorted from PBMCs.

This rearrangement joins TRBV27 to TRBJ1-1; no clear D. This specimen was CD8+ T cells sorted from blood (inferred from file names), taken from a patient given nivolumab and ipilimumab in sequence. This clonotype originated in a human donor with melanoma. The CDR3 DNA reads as TGTGCCAGCTCCCCGGGGAGCGTGAACACTGAAGCTTTCTTT. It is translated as CASSPGSVNTEAFF.